This T cell receptor (beta chain) was found in a study of cytomegalovirus exposure and HLA in healthy donors. The CDR3 spans 15 residues. V was shortened by 3 bases and J by 0 bases, with 8 bases between the two germline ends. Looked up from germline, CDR1 is LNHDA and CDR2 is SQIVND (reference sequence). The PCR had 60 Vbeta and 13 Jbeta primers. The data were produced by immunoSEQ multiplex PCR, yet TCRdb's version contains in-frame clones alone and is incomplete. The table includes over 90,000 clones, around three quarters detected once. This TCR was recovered from a woman aged 45-65 years in good health and CMV-seropositive. The V call is TRBV19, the J call TRBJ1-4, with D possibly matching TRBD1 (5 bases). Material: PBMCs. The CDR3 DNA follows: TGTGCCAGTAGTATTACAGGTACAACTAATGAAAAACTGTTTTTT. Residues: CASSITGTTNEKLFF.